What follows are 28 T cell receptor beta chains derived from one specimen sequenced in a study of cytomegalovirus exposure and HLA in healthy donors. PCR amplification relied on 60 Vbeta primers (plus 13 Jbeta primers). Sequenced by immunoSEQ multiplex PCR; TCRdb stores in-frame clones only, minus some. This sample has roughly 200,000 clones, with 76% found just once. Sequencing was carried out using PBMCs. The receptors shown here come from a man younger than 35 in good health and CMV-seronegative.

The chain joins TRBV7-3 to TRBJ2-4, with 10 bases fitting TRBD1. Germline-derived CDR1 and CDR2 are SGHTA and FQGTGA. Unmatched junction bases numbered 3, after V lost 0 bases and J lost 7 bases. CDR3 size: 15 residues. CDR3 coding DNA: TGTGCCAGCAGCTTAACGTTGGGACAGGGGAACATTCAGTACTTC. It encodes CASSLTLGQGNIQYF. Combining the CDR3 with reference TRBV7-3 and TRBJ2-4 gives the whole variable domain GAGVSQTPSNKVTEKGKYVELRCDPISGHTALYWYRQSLGQGPEFLIYFQGTGAADDSGLPNDRFFAVRPEGSVSTLKIQRTERGDSAVYLCASSLTLGQGNIQYFGAGTRLSVL.

The chain combines TRBV2 with TRBJ2-5; D unresolved. CDR1 SNHLY and CDR2 FYNNEI come from the germline V gene. The CDR3 is 14 residues long. V was shortened by 6 bases and J by 4 bases, with 15 bases between the two germline ends. The DNA for the CDR3 is TGTGCCAGCAGACAGAACCTTCTATCAGAGACCCAGTACTTC. Protein sequence: CASRQNLLSETQYF. Supplemented by reference TRBV2 and TRBJ2-5, the full variable domain reads EPEVTQTPSHQVTQMGQEVILRCVPISNHLYFYWYRQILGQKVEFLVSFYNNEISEKSEIFDDQFSVERPDGSNFTLKIRSTKLEDSAMYFCASRQNLLSETQYFGPGTRLLVL.

The CDR3 nucleotides read TGTGCCAGTAGCCTTAGGGGACAGGCATTCTACGAGCAGTACTTC. Its translation is CASSLRGQAFYEQYF. V is TRBV19 and J is TRBJ2-7; 8 positions agree with TRBD1. From germline, CDR1 is LNHDA and CDR2 SQIVND (reference sequence). This CDR3 comprises 15 residues. The ends lost 6 bases at V and 3 bases at J; junction bases unmatched: 10.

This clone was recorded once. The rearrangement uses TRBV27 and TRBJ2-5; no reliable D call. Gene TRBJ2-7 matches the end of the DNA better, so the J call may be wrong. CDR1 is MNHEY, CDR2 SMNVEV, per germline (reference sequence). This CDR3 has 12 amino acids. The CDR3 DNA reads TGTGCCAGCAGTGGTAGCTCCTACGAGCAGTACTTC. Translating gives CASSGSSYEQYF.

This chain joins TRBV2 and TRBJ2-7, with a tentative D call TRBD2 (6 bases). Germline V gene data show CDR1 as SNHLY and CDR2 as FYNNEI. CDR3 size: 15 residues. Trimming took 5 bases from V and 0 from J, leaving 14 bases between them. The CDR3 DNA reads as TGTGCCAGCAGTTTTGAAATCGGGAGCTCCTACGAGCAGTACTTC. Its translation is CASSFEIGSSYEQYF.

J is TRBJ2-7 and V is TRBV28; D is perhaps TRBD1 (6 bases). CDR3 size: 16 residues. Germline CDR1 reads MDHEN; CDR2 reads SYDVKM. The V end lost 4 bases, the J end lost 3 bases, and 19 bases lay between the germline ends. In nucleotides, the CDR3 is TGTGCCAGCAGTTCCCTCACTCCGGGACACTTCTACGAGCAGTACTTC. Residues: CASSSLTPGHFYEQYF.

The chain links TRBV10-3 to TRBJ2-3; 7 positions match TRBD2. Germline V lookup: CDR1 ENHRY, CDR2 SYGVKD. The CDR3 contains 15 residues. Trimming at V came to 0 bases and at J to 4 bases, leaving 4 bases not matched to a gene. The CDR3 reads CAISESREAPDTQYF. The CDR3 DNA reads TGTGCCATCAGTGAGTCCCGGGAGGCTCCAGATACGCAGTATTTT.

The rearrangement links TRBV6-1 to TRBJ1-1; weak D call: TRBD1 (5 bases). Germline V gene lookup returns CDR1 MNHNS and CDR2 SASEGT. CDR3 length: 14 amino acids. Trimming stripped 4 bases from V and 3 bases from J, with 12 bases between. The CDR3 protein is CASSAGSLDTEAFF. CDR3 nucleotide sequence: TGTGCCAGCAGTGCAGGGTCCTTGGACACTGAAGCTTTCTTT.

This chain uses TRBV6-1 with TRBJ1-1; 7 bases match TRBD1. Trimming removed 5 bases from V and 5 bases from J; junction bases left unmatched: 8. The CDR3 runs 14 residues. CDR1 and CDR2 (germline): MNHNS, SASEGT. In DNA, the CDR3 is TGTGCCAGCAGTCCCCGGACAGGCTGGACTGAAGCTTTCTTT. This codes for CASSPRTGWTEAFF.

V is TRBV6-6 and J is TRBJ2-1; D not certain. Deletions cut 2 bases from V and 1 base from J, with 9 bases between. This CDR3 is built from 15 residues. The V gene's germline CDR1 is MNHNY and CDR2 SVGAGI (reference sequence). CDR3 bases: TGTGCCAGCAGTTACGGTGGCAGTTCCTACAATGAGCAGTTCTTC. Protein sequence: CASSYGGSSYNEQFF.

The chain couples TRBV27 to TRBJ1-3; TRBD1 is a possible D gene (6 bases). Germline assignment: CDR1 MNHEY and CDR2 SMNVEV (reference sequence). The CDR3 runs to 16 residues. Deletions cut 5 bases from V and 0 bases from J, with 14 bases between. In DNA, the CDR3 is TGTGCCAGCAGTCTAAATACAGGGTTCTCTGGAAACACCATATATTTT. This codes for CASSLNTGFSGNTIYF.

The J gene is TRBJ2-5, the V gene TRBV5-1; 8 nucleotides match TRBD2. Looked up from germline, CDR1 is SGHRS and CDR2 is YFSETQ. V gave up 4 bases and J gave up 5 bases; unmatched junction bases: 10. The CDR3 sequence is 15 residues long. The chain's CDR3 is CASSGGLEPPETQYF. DNA of the CDR3: TGCGCCAGCAGCGGGGGACTAGAGCCTCCGGAGACCCAGTACTTC.

The CDR3 protein is CASSSGLVSYEQYF. CDR3 bases: TGTGCCAGCAGCTCCGGACTTGTCTCCTACGAGCAGTACTTC. This chain links TRBV7-2 with TRBJ2-7, with D tentatively TRBD2 (5 bases). CDR1 and CDR2 (germline): SGHTA, FQGNSA. Trimming took off 4 bases at V and 0 bases at J, with 10 bases between the two ends. The CDR3 covers 14 residues. The full variable domain, its missing parts supplied by reference TRBV7-2 and TRBJ2-7, is GAGVSQSPSNKVTEKGKDVELRCDPISGHTALYWYRQSLGQGLEFLIYFQGNSAPDKSGLPSDRFSAERTGGSVSTLTIQRTQQEDSAVYLCASSSGLVSYEQYFGPGTRLTVT.

The chain employs TRBV5-6 and TRBJ1-4, with D possibly matching TRBD1 (5 bases). V was cut by 2 bases and J by 1 base, with 9 bases left in between. CDR3 length: 15 amino acids. The germline gives CDR1 SGHDT, CDR2 YYEEEE. This chain's CDR3 is CASSFYRGTNEKLFF. The DNA of the CDR3 is TGTGCCAGCAGCTTTTATAGGGGAACTAATGAAAAACTGTTTTTT.

The CDR3 protein is CASSRGTSGSNEQFF. The DNA of the CDR3 is TGTGCCAGCAGCCGCGGGACTAGCGGGAGCAATGAGCAGTTCTTC. The rearrangement joins TRBV6-6 to TRBJ2-1; 14 bases match TRBD2. V was pared by 6 bases and J by 6 bases, with 4 bases of the junction left unmatched. The CDR3 spans 15 residues. Germline V CDR1 and CDR2: MNHNY, SVGAGI (reference sequence).

This chain uses TRBV30 with TRBJ1-1; possibly TRBD1 for D (6 bases). The CDR3 extends over 13 amino acids. Trimming left V 4 bases short and J 3 bases short, with 12 bases between. Germline CDR1 reads GTSNPN; CDR2 reads SVGIG (reference sequence). CDR3 sequence (DNA): TGTGCCTGGAAGGGGGAAAGGTACACTGAAGCTTTCTTT. It encodes CAWKGERYTEAFF.

V usage is TRBV6-5 and J usage is TRBJ2-7, with a possible D match to TRBD1 (5 bases). V was cut by 6 bases and J by 3 bases, with 18 bases left in between. This CDR3 spans 15 amino acids. The germline V gene encodes CDR1 MNHEY and CDR2 SVGAGI. CDR3 region: CASRFAPGPFYEQYF. CDR3 sequence (DNA): TGTGCCAGCAGGTTTGCCCCAGGGCCTTTCTACGAGCAGTACTTC.

The chain joins TRBV7-2 to TRBJ1-1; TRBD1 matches 7 bases. Germline values: CDR1 SGHTA, CDR2 FQGNSA. V gave up 2 bases and J gave up 5 bases; unmatched junction bases: 8. The CDR3 is 15 residues long. The CDR3 loop reads CASSLLGGAWTEAFF. The CDR3 DNA is TGTGCCAGCAGCTTATTAGGGGGCGCGTGGACTGAAGCTTTCTTT.

The rearrangement uses TRBV11-1 and TRBJ2-3, with TRBD2 matching 12 bases. The CDR3 is 16 amino acids. The germline V gene has CDR1 SGHAT and CDR2 FQDESV (reference sequence). The junction had 2 bases not matched to a gene; V was cut back by 2 bases and J by 2 bases. CDR3 protein: CASSLRTSGNTDTQYF. The CDR3 coding sequence is TGTGCCAGCAGCTTACGGACTAGCGGGAACACAGATACGCAGTATTTT.

The chain recombines TRBV15 with TRBJ2-1; perhaps TRBD2 as D (7 bases). The V and J ends lost 4 bases and 4 bases respectively, with 14 bases between them. Germline CDR1 LNHNV, CDR2 YYDKDF (reference sequence). This CDR3 region has 15 residues. The CDR3 DNA follows: TGTGCCACCAGCATGACAAGGGGGGGTTACAATGAGCAGTTCTTC. Encoded protein: CATSMTRGGYNEQFF.

This clone was detected only a few times. The chain combines TRBV11-3 with TRBJ2-1; D gene ambiguous. V lost 5 bases, J lost 9 bases, and 11 bases lay in between. This CDR3 has 12 amino acids. From germline, CDR1 is SGHNT and CDR2 YENEEA. This CDR3 is CASSPSSGEQFF. The CDR3 coding sequence is TGTGCCAGCAGCCCGTCTTCGGGTGAGCAGTTCTTC.

V and J are TRBV7-9 and TRBJ2-2; 10 nucleotides match TRBD2. CDR1 and CDR2 from the germline V gene are SEHNR and FQNEAQ (reference sequence). The CDR3 has 15 amino acids. Germline trimming cut 5 bases from V and 4 bases from J; bases unmatched to any gene: 4. In DNA, the CDR3 is TGTGCCAGCAGCCCGGGACTAGCGCGCACCGGGGAGCTGTTTTTT. Residues: CASSPGLARTGELFF.

V and J are TRBV28 and TRBJ2-7, with D hard to call. This CDR3 region has 12 residues. Trimming took 5 bases from V and 6 from J, leaving 11 bases between them. CDR1 is MDHEN and CDR2 is SYDVKM in the germline V gene. This chain's CDR3 is CASSPPGFEQYF. In DNA, the CDR3 is TGTGCCAGCAGTCCCCCCGGGTTCGAGCAGTACTTC.

The V gene is TRBV7-8, the J gene TRBJ2-1; TRBD1 matches 8 bases. The V gene's germline CDR1 is SGHVS and CDR2 FQNEAQ. CDR3 length equals 15 residues. Losses at the gene ends were 5 bases for V and 4 bases for J; bases not matched to a gene: 7. The CDR3 DNA sequence: TGTGCCAGCAGCCCTTTGGACAGGGCATACAATGAGCAGTTCTTC. This codes for CASSPLDRAYNEQFF.

The CDR3 loop is CASSLRFYEQYF. As DNA, the CDR3 is TGTGCCAGCAGCCTTAGATTCTACGAGCAGTACTTC. V and J are TRBV14 and TRBJ2-7; D remains unclear. This CDR3 has 12 amino acids. Germline CDR1 is SGHDN and CDR2 is FVKESK. Trimming removed 4 bases at V and 3 bases at J, with 7 bases between.

V is TRBV5-1 and J is TRBJ1-1; D possibly corresponds to TRBD1 (6 bases). The CDR3 runs to 18 residues. CDR1 and CDR2 (germline): SGHRS, YFSETQ. The ends were cut back, 4 bases at V and 0 bases at J, with 22 bases in the middle. This CDR3 reads CASSLGQNLRGVNTEAFF. The CDR3 DNA follows: TGCGCCAGCAGCCTTGGACAGAACTTAAGGGGAGTGAACACTGAAGCTTTCTTT.

This chain links TRBV2 with TRBJ2-1, with unresolved D. Trimming removed 3 bases at V and 9 bases at J, with 9 bases between. CDR1 is SNHLY, CDR2 FYNNEI, per germline. CDR3 length equals 12 residues. In DNA form, the CDR3 reads TGTGCCAGCAGTGATTGGCTTGGTGAGCAGTTCTTC. Its protein product is CASSDWLGEQFF.

The V call is TRBV5-1, the J call TRBJ2-3; maybe TRBD2 (5 bases). CDR1 is SGHRS and CDR2 is YFSETQ in the germline V gene. CDR3 length equals 16 residues. V was shortened by 0 bases and J by 4 bases, with 15 bases between the two germline ends. The CDR3 nucleotides read TGCGCCAGCAGCTTGGTAGGCCCGTACGGGGCAGATACGCAGTATTTT. As protein: CASSLVGPYGADTQYF.